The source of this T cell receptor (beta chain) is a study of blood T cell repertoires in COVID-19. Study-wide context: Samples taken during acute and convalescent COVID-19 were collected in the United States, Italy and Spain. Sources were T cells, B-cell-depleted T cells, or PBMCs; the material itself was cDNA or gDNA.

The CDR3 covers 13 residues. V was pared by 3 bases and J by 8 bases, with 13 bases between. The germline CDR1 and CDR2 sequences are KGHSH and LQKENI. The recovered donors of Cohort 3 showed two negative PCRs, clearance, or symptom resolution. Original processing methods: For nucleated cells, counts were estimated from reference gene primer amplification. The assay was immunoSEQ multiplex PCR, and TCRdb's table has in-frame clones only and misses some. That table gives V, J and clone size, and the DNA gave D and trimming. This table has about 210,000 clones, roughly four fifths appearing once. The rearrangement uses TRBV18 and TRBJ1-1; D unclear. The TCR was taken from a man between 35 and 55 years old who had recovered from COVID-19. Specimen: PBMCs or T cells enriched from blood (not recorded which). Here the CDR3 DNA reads TGTGCCAGCTCACCTACCGCGGCCCAAGAAGCTTTCTTT. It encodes CASSPTAAQEAFF.